Listed here are 27 T cell receptor beta chains from one sample, sequenced in a study of blood T cells in healthy people across ages. A sample-barcoded 5' primer and a J-beta primer mix were used in a second PCR of about 7 to 12 cycles. In TCRdb, the 5' RACE reads were re-called with MiXCR into one record per CDR3 protein. This sample carries roughly 500,000 distinct CDR3 sequences, about 26% of them seen once, and the ten largest clones take about 18%. The sequenced sample was blood. These receptors were collected from a woman in her 70s in good health.

The chain combines TRBV6-2 or TRBV6-3 with TRBJ2-5; TRBD1 agrees at 8 bases. Germline loops: CDR1 MNHEY, CDR2 SVGEGT. V lost 6 bases to trimming and J lost 1 base; unmatched junction nucleotides: 7. This CDR3 is built from 15 residues. Here the CDR3 reads CASSAGQGGQETQYF. The CDR3 bases are TGTGCCAGCAGCGCTGGACAGGGTGGCCAAGAGACCCAGTACTTC.

On this clonotype: The junction differs from germline at one of its ends, possibly a read error. The V call is TRBV7-2, the J call TRBJ2-4, with D perhaps matching TRBD1 (6 bases). Germline V gene sequence: CDR1 SGHTA, CDR2 FQGNSA. This CDR3 has 15 residues. The DNA of the CDR3 is TGTGCCAGCAGCCCTCAGGGGCAGGGTACAAACGTTCAGTACTTC. This sequence encodes CASSPQGQGTNVQYF.

The gene calls are TRBV29-1 and TRBJ2-5; D might be TRBD1 or TRBD2, each matching 6 bases. Germline lookup yields CDR1 SQVTM and CDR2 ANQGSEA. The CDR3 has 13 residues. V gave up 5 bases and J gave up 4 bases, with 14 bases separating them. CDR3 loop: CSVRGAGGETQYF. CDR3 nucleotides: TGCAGCGTTAGGGGGGCAGGAGGAGAGACCCAGTACTTC. The variable domain in full, completed from reference TRBV29-1 and TRBJ2-5, reads SAVISQKPSRDICQRGTSLTIQCQVDSQVTMMFWYRQQPGQSLTLIATANQGSEATYESGFVIDKFPISRPNLTFSTLTVSNMSPEDSSIYLCSVRGAGGETQYFGPGTRLLVL.

This clonotype appeared a few times. This chain uses TRBV7-9 with TRBJ1-6; TRBD1 matches at 8 bases. J was trimmed by 5 bases and V by 5 bases; bases with no gene match: 2. The germline V gene has CDR1 SEHNR and CDR2 FQNEAQ (reference sequence). The CDR3 spans 14 residues. As DNA, the CDR3 is TGTGCCAGCAGCGGACAGGGTGATAATTCACCCCTCCACTTT. Translated, it gives CASSGQGDNSPLHF.

This clonotype has more than one count but fewer than ten. The CDR3 nucleotides are TGTGCCAGTGGTCGTGATACGCAGTATTTT. It codes for CASGRDTQYF. The rearrangement links TRBV4-2 to TRBJ2-3, with no clear D. Trimming removed 9 bases from V and 6 bases from J, with 7 bases in between. Germline CDR1 is LGHNA and CDR2 is YNFKEQ. The CDR3 runs to 10 residues.

This chain joins TRBV29-1 and TRBJ2-3; D assignment may be TRBD1 or TRBD2 (5 bases each). Per the germline V gene, CDR1 is SQVTM and CDR2 is ANQGSEA. CDR3 length equals 13 residues. The V gene lost 6 bases and the J gene lost 1 base, with 11 bases spanning the gap. CDR3 loop: CSVRDLRTDTQYF. The DNA for the CDR3 is TGCAGCGTCCGGGACCTACGCACAGATACGCAGTATTTT.

Only a few counts were recorded for this clonotype. J is TRBJ2-1 and V is TRBV20-1; tentatively, D is TRBD1 or TRBD2 (5 bases each). Germline V lookup: CDR1 DFQATT, CDR2 SNEGSKA (reference sequence). V gave up 3 bases and J gave up 6 bases, with 9 bases separating them. The CDR3 contains 12 residues. CDR3 nucleotide sequence: TGCAGTGCTAGGGGACCCGTCAATGAGCAGTTCTTC. Protein product: CSARGPVNEQFF.

This clonotype was detected a few times. The CDR3, as DNA: TGTGCCAGCAGCCAGATGGGGACCTACCTCGGCTATGGCTACACCTTC. Amino acid sequence: CASSQMGTYLGYGYTF. The genes are TRBV11-2 and TRBJ1-2; a weak D match, TRBD1 (5 bases). In germline, CDR1 is SGHAT, CDR2 FQNNGV. Between the trimmed V and J ends, which lost 5 bases and 4 bases, there was a span of 20 bases. The CDR3 contains 16 residues. The full variable domain, rest sourced from reference TRBV11-2 and TRBJ1-2, is EAGVAQSPRYKIIEKRQSVAFWCNPISGHATLYWYQQILGQGPKLLIQFQNNGVVDDSQLPKDRFSAERLKGVDSTLKIQPAKLEDSAVYLCASSQMGTYLGYGYTFGSGTRLTVV.

V gene TRBV7-3 combines with J gene TRBJ1-1; D ambiguous. Per the germline V gene, CDR1 is SGHTA and CDR2 is FQGTGA. Deletions cut 3 bases from V and 8 bases from J, with 13 bases between. This CDR3 is 13 amino acids long. The CDR3: CASSFSSVSEAFF. Here the CDR3 DNA reads TGTGCCAGCAGCTTTTCATCGGTATCGGAAGCTTTCTTT.

This chain's CDR3 is CASRGAGRFYEQYF. The CDR3, as DNA: TGTGCCTCCCGGGGGGCAGGGAGGTTCTACGAGCAGTACTTC. The V and J genes are TRBV12-3 or TRBV12-4 and TRBJ2-7; possibly TRBD2 for D (7 bases). The V and J ends lost 11 bases and 3 bases respectively, with 20 bases between them. The CDR3 has 14 residues.

This clonotype was recorded many times. The chain is built from TRBV7-9 and TRBJ2-4; D might be TRBD1 (6 bases). Germline assignment: CDR1 SEHNR and CDR2 FQNEAQ (reference sequence). The germline V and J ends were trimmed by 0 bases and 1 base, with 13 bases remaining between them. The CDR3 is made up of 17 amino acids. DNA for the CDR3: TGTGCCAGCAGCTTAGCGGCAGGGGCGTTTGCCAAAAACATTCAGTACTTC. It yields the protein CASSLAAGAFAKNIQYF. The whole variable domain, filled in from reference TRBV7-9 and TRBJ2-4, reads DTGVSQNPRHKITKRGQNVTFRCDPISEHNRLYWYRQTLGQGPEFLTYFQNEAQLEKSRLLSDRFSAERPKGSFSTLEIQRTEQGDSAMYLCASSLAAGAFAKNIQYFGAGTRLSVL.

This sequence joins TRBV5-1 and TRBJ1-1; a weak D match, TRBD1 (5 bases). CDR1 and CDR2 from the germline V gene are SGHRS and YFSETQ. Deletions cut 4 bases from V and 1 base from J, with 11 bases between. The CDR3 loop spans 14 amino acids. CDR3 bases: TGCGCCAGCAGCATCAGGGAGGCGAACACTGAAGCTTTCTTT. Its translation is CASSIREANTEAFF. Combining the CDR3 with reference TRBV5-1 and TRBJ1-1 gives the whole variable domain KAGVTQTPRYLIKTRGQQVTLSCSPISGHRSVSWYQQTPGQGLQFLFEYFSETQRNKGNFPGRFSGRQFSNSRSEMNVSTLELGDSALYLCASSIREANTEAFFGQGTRLTVV.

The table lists this clonotype with a few counts. V is TRBV29-1 and J is TRBJ2-5, with D uncertain. The CDR3 contains 13 residues. Between the trimmed V and J ends, which lost 2 bases and 2 bases, there was a span of 9 bases. From germline, CDR1 is SQVTM and CDR2 ANQGSEA. The CDR3 is CSVEMDPQETQYF. Here the CDR3 DNA reads TGCAGCGTTGAAATGGACCCACAAGAGACCCAGTACTTC.

The rearrangement uses TRBV20-1 and TRBJ2-1; no clear D. The V end lost 5 bases, the J end lost 7 bases, and 6 bases lay between the germline ends. The CDR3 covers 10 residues. The germline V gene encodes CDR1 DFQATT and CDR2 SNEGSKA (reference sequence). The CDR3 loop is CSAERNEQFF. DNA for the CDR3: TGCAGTGCTGAGAGGAATGAGCAGTTCTTC.

The gene calls are TRBV5-1 and TRBJ1-1; maybe TRBD1 (5 bases). This CDR3 comprises 13 residues. CDR1 and CDR2 (germline): SGHRS, YFSETQ. The V and J ends lost 2 bases and 5 bases respectively, with 10 bases between them. CDR3 in DNA: TGCGCCAGCAGCTTTAGAGGGGAAACTGAAGCTTTCTTT. This gives the protein CASSFRGETEAFF.

This clonotype was found a few times. The chain has TRBV3-1 and TRBJ1-6; the D is unclear. The CDR3 length is 14 residues. V gave up 1 base and J gave up 9 bases, with 10 bases separating them. Germline-derived CDR1 and CDR2 are LGHDT and YNNKEL (reference sequence). CDR3: CASSQGLNGSPLHF. The DNA of the CDR3 is TGTGCCAGCAGCCAAGGGCTCAACGGTTCACCCCTCCACTTT.

V gene TRBV3-1 combines with J gene TRBJ2-5; D is unresolved. The end of the DNA aligns better with TRBJ2-7, so the J call may be wrong. The CDR3 length is 13 residues. CDR1 is LGHDT, CDR2 YNNKEL, per germline (reference sequence). The CDR3 spells CASGPAAVREQYF. The CDR3 DNA sequence: TGTGCCAGCGGCCCGGCGGCCGTGCGCGAGCAGTACTTC.

The chain has TRBV7-9 and TRBJ1-4, with 8 bases that match TRBD1. The germline gives CDR1 SEHNR, CDR2 FQNEAQ (reference sequence). The CDR3 runs to 15 residues. Trimming removed 5 bases from V and 8 bases from J; junction bases left unmatched: 10. The CDR3 DNA reads as TGTGCCAGCAGCCTATTAGACAGGGGCGAAGAAAAACTGTTTTTT. Translation: CASSLLDRGEEKLFF.

The V gene is TRBV5-1, the J gene TRBJ2-5; D is perhaps TRBD1 or TRBD2 (5 bases each). V gave up 5 bases and J gave up 3 bases, with 11 bases separating them. The germline V gene has CDR1 SGHRS and CDR2 YFSETQ. CDR3 length: 13 amino acids. The CDR3 loop is CASSWQGEETQYF. Written as DNA, the CDR3 is TGCGCCAGCAGTTGGCAGGGAGAAGAGACCCAGTACTTC.

This clonotype was seen a few times. The chain employs TRBV5-1 and TRBJ2-7; tentative D call: TRBD2 (6 bases). The better agreement between TRBJ2-1 and the DNA end casts doubt on the J call. CDR3 length: 14 residues. Germline CDR1 reads SGHRS; CDR2 reads YFSETQ. Here the CDR3 reads CASSLGWRDNEQFF. CDR3 DNA sequence: TGCGCCAGCAGCTTGGGTTGGAGGGACAATGAGCAGTTCTTC.

This clonotype was counted a few times. In DNA form, the CDR3 reads TGCAGCGTTGAACAGGGGGCGAGGAACATTCAGTACTTC. Protein: CSVEQGARNIQYF. The V gene is TRBV29-1, the J gene TRBJ2-4; TRBD1 aligns across 8 bases. The germline V gene encodes CDR1 SQVTM and CDR2 ANQGSEA. With V trimmed by 2 bases and J by 7 bases, 4 bases remained unmatched. The CDR3 has 13 residues.

The rearrangement joins TRBV4-3 to TRBJ1-3; D remains ambiguous. CDR3 length: 17 amino acids. The germline V and J ends were trimmed by 0 bases and 4 bases, with 16 bases remaining between them. Germline loops: CDR1 LGHNA, CDR2 YSLEER. The CDR3 DNA sequence: TGCGCCAGCAGCCAAGATTTGGCCGGGCTCTCCGGAAACACCATATATTTT. Its translation: CASSQDLAGLSGNTIYF.

The V gene is TRBV4-3, the J gene TRBJ1-2, with a weak D call TRBD1 (5 bases). Trimming removed 0 bases at V and 2 bases at J, with 7 bases between. This CDR3 is 14 amino acids long. CDR1 LGHNA and CDR2 YSLEER come from the germline V gene. CDR3 residues: CASSQEDKNYGYTF. The CDR3 DNA reads as TGCGCCAGCAGCCAAGAGGACAAAAACTATGGCTACACCTTC.

Concerning this clonotype: The junction does not match germline at one end; this may be a read error. The chain joins TRBV7-7 to TRBJ2-1, with a tentative D call TRBD1 (6 bases). Germline V gives CDR1 SSHAT, CDR2 FNYEAQ (reference sequence). The CDR3 sequence is 16 residues long. CDR3 nucleotides: TGTGCTAGCAGCGAAGGGGGTCCTCCTTCCTACAATGAGCAGTTCTTC. Encoded protein: CASSEGGPPSYNEQFF.

Comment on this clonotype: The junction shows a germline mismatch at one end, possibly a read error. As DNA, the CDR3 is TGTGCCAGCAGTTACTCAGGTAGCCATCAGCCCCAGCATTTT. It encodes CASSYSGSHQPQHF. The chain carries TRBV6-5 and TRBJ1-5; D remains unclear. From germline, CDR1 is MNHEY and CDR2 SVGAGI. The CDR3 is 14 residues long.

In this sample, this clonotype turned up a few times. A read error may account for a junction end that differs from germline. The rearrangement joins TRBV6-1 to TRBJ2-3; a weak D match, TRBD2 (6 bases). Germline V gene data show CDR1 as MNHNS and CDR2 as SASEGT. The CDR3 is made up of 14 amino acids. As DNA, the CDR3 is TGTGCCATCAGTGAATGGAGGGCCACAGATACGCAGTATTTT. Translated, it gives CAISEWRATDTQYF.

To note about this clonotype: The junction and the germline gene differ at one end; a read error may be behind it. The chain is built from TRBV2 and TRBJ2-7; 7 bases are a match to TRBD1. Germline loops: CDR1 SNHLY, CDR2 FYNNEI. The CDR3 has 12 amino acids. The CDR3 sequence is CAGNRGSYEQHF. DNA of the CDR3: TGTGCCGGAAACAGGGGATCCTACGAGCAGCACTTC.